This entry lists 18 T cell receptor beta chains sequenced from one sample in a study of OX40 agonist ivuxolimab in advanced cancers. The repertoire was sequenced with immunoSEQ multiplex PCR; TCRdb's copy has only in-frame clones and lacks some. Among 30,000 to 45,000 clones listed, about 88% were seen once. Material: CD4+ or CD8+ T cells sorted from blood, obtained in a trial of the OX40 agonist ivuxolimab. The receptors shown here come from an adult with an advanced solid tumor such as melanoma, head and neck, liver or kidney cancer.

This clone was detected only once. The rearrangement uses TRBV11-2 and TRBJ2-7; D is perhaps TRBD1 (5 bases). This CDR3 region has 14 residues. Germline V lookup: CDR1 SGHAT, CDR2 FQNNGV. The V gene lost 1 base and the J gene lost 4 bases, with 11 bases spanning the gap. CDR3 nucleotides: TGTGCCAGCAGCTTAGTTAGGGGTAGATACGAGCAGTACTTC. It codes for CASSLVRGRYEQYF.

This chain links TRBV29-1 with TRBJ2-1, with D uncertain. Germline values: CDR1 SQVTM, CDR2 ANQGSEA. The CDR3 length is 10 residues. Between the trimmed V and J ends, which lost 6 bases and 7 bases, there was a span of 7 bases. The CDR3 sequence is CSVFRNEQFF. The CDR3 nucleotides read TGCAGCGTCTTCAGAAATGAGCAGTTCTTC.

V gene TRBV4-2 combines with J gene TRBJ1-5, with 7 bases lining up with TRBD1. The CDR3 length is 16 residues. CDR1 and CDR2 from the germline V gene are LGHNA and YNFKEQ. V trimming: 1 base; J trimming: 2 bases; junction bases outside the gene matches: 5. The CDR3 bases are TGTGCCAGCAGCCAAGTAAAGGGGGCGGGCAATCAGCCCCAGCATTTT. As protein: CASSQVKGAGNQPQHF.

The rearrangement joins TRBV21-1 to TRBJ2-3; the table's D call, TRBD1, was not checked against the DNA. TRBV21-1 is tagged as a pseudogene. The CDR3 is 18 residues long. CDR3 sequence (DNA): TGTGCCAGCAGCAAACCACTAGACAGGGGCCTACAGTCCGATACGCAGTATTTT. Translation gives CASSKPLDRGLQSDTQYF.

The V call is TRBV7-8, the J call TRBJ1-5; D possibly corresponds to TRBD1 (6 bases). CDR1 is SGHVS and CDR2 is FQNEAQ in the germline V gene. V was shortened by 3 bases and J by 4 bases, with 7 bases between the two germline ends. The CDR3 is made up of 13 amino acids. The CDR3 sequence is CASSFQGNQPQHF. Written as DNA, the CDR3 is TGTGCCAGCAGCTTTCAGGGGAATCAGCCCCAGCATTTT.

V gene TRBV5-1 combines with J gene TRBJ2-5; the match to TRBD2 covers 15 bases. The CDR3 has 17 amino acids. Germline lookup yields CDR1 SGHRS and CDR2 YFSETQ. V lost 3 bases and J lost 0; bases outside the gene matches: 3. In nucleotides, the CDR3 is TGCGCCAGCAGCTGGGGACTAGCGGGGGGCTACCAAGAGACCCAGTACTTC. Translated: CASSWGLAGGYQETQYF. The whole variable domain, remainder taken from reference TRBV5-1 and TRBJ2-5, is KAGVTQTPRYLIKTRGQQVTLSCSPISGHRSVSWYQQTPGQGLQFLFEYFSETQRNKGNFPGRFSGRQFSNSRSEMNVSTLELGDSALYLCASSWGLAGGYQETQYFGPGTRLLVL.

The V gene is TRBV5-5, the J gene TRBJ2-7; TRBD1 matches 8 bases. The germline CDR1 and CDR2 sequences are SGHKS and YYEKEE (reference sequence). Trimming took 5 bases from V and 3 from J; bases not matched to a gene: 10. The length of the CDR3 is 15 residues. CDR3 in DNA: TGTGCCAGCAGGCTGGGACAGGAATCCTTCTACGAGCAGTACTTC. It encodes CASRLGQESFYEQYF.

This chain joins TRBV28 and TRBJ1-3, with D possibly TRBD1 on 6 matching bases. Per germline, CDR1 MDHEN and CDR2 SYDVKM. The V gene lost 4 bases and the J gene lost 0 bases, with 16 bases spanning the gap. The CDR3 runs to 17 residues. In nucleotides, the CDR3 is TGTGCCAGCAGTTCGGGGGGCCTGATATCCTCTGGAAACACCATATATTTT. This encodes CASSSGGLISSGNTIYF.

The chain couples TRBV14 to TRBJ2-7; 9 bases align to TRBD2. Germline loops: CDR1 SGHDN, CDR2 FVKESK. V was pared by 5 bases and J by 2 bases, with 4 bases of the junction left unmatched. This CDR3 region has 14 residues. The CDR3 region is CASSRGGRAYEQYF. Here the CDR3 DNA reads TGTGCCAGCAGCAGGGGCGGGAGGGCCTACGAGCAGTACTTC.

The rearrangement uses TRBV9 and TRBJ2-3; a weak D match, TRBD1 (6 bases). This CDR3 has 16 residues. V lost 4 bases and J lost 2, with 17 bases in between. Germline V gene data show CDR1 as SGDLS and CDR2 as YYNGEE. This chain's CDR3 is CASSPRGGSPTDTQYF. CDR3 bases: TGTGCCAGCAGCCCCCGTGGGGGCTCTCCCACAGATACGCAGTATTTT.

The chain links TRBV5-1 to TRBJ2-3, with no clear D. CDR1 and CDR2 from the germline V gene are SGHRS and YFSETQ. The V gene lost 0 bases and the J gene lost 0 bases, with 8 bases spanning the gap. This CDR3 is 15 amino acids long. The CDR3 sequence: CASSLGQTSTDTQYF. In nucleotides, the CDR3 is TGCGCCAGCAGCTTGGGCCAAACTAGCACAGATACGCAGTATTTT.

The rearrangement links TRBV28 to TRBJ1-2, with unresolved D. Germline loops: CDR1 MDHEN, CDR2 SYDVKM. The germline V and J ends were trimmed by 2 bases and 6 bases, with 10 bases remaining between them. CDR3 length: 13 residues. The CDR3 protein is CASSLAGINGYTF. CDR3 nucleotide sequence: TGTGCCAGCAGTTTAGCGGGAATCAATGGCTACACCTTC.

The chain carries TRBV30 and TRBJ2-7; D call uncertain. Germline CDR1 and CDR2: GTSNPN and SVGIG (reference sequence). The CDR3 extends over 11 amino acids. V lost 8 bases to trimming and J lost 0 bases, with 8 bases between them. The CDR3 DNA reads as TGTGCCCTTCGGTCCTCCTACGAGCAGTACTTC. It encodes CALRSSYEQYF.

J is TRBJ2-5 and V is TRBV6-1; D tentatively reads TRBD1 or TRBD2 (5 bases each). Judging by the DNA end, TRBJ2-7 fits better; the J call may be wrong. In germline, CDR1 is MNHNS, CDR2 SASEGT. This CDR3 has 14 residues. CDR3 loop: CASSSGPQGHEQYF. CDR3 in DNA: TGTGCCAGCAGTAGCGGCCCCCAGGGCCACGAGCAGTACTTC.

The V and J genes are TRBV28 and TRBJ2-5, with 9 nucleotides matching TRBD2. The J call could be wrong; TRBJ2-7 is a better fit for the DNA end. The CDR3 totals 18 residues. Germline CDR1 reads MDHEN; CDR2 reads SYDVKM. Written as DNA, the CDR3 is TGTGCCAGCAGTTCTACCCCCGGGACTAGCCACGGCATATACGAGCAGTACTTC. Translating it yields CASSSTPGTSHGIYEQYF.

This chain links TRBV29-1 with TRBJ2-7; D not resolved. The CDR3 has 12 residues. The V end was cut by 0 bases, the J end by 6 bases, with 9 bases between. The germline V gene has CDR1 SQVTM and CDR2 ANQGSEA. CDR3 sequence: CSVEDVKTEQYF. The CDR3 region has the DNA TGCAGCGTTGAAGACGTCAAAACCGAGCAGTACTTC.

The chain uses TRBV28 and TRBJ1-1; 11 nucleotides match TRBD1. Germline CDR1 is MDHEN and CDR2 is SYDVKM. V lost 2 bases, J lost 4 bases, and 3 bases stayed unmatched. This CDR3 comprises 15 residues. The CDR3 sequence is CASSLGGQGVTEAFF. The DNA for the CDR3 is TGTGCCAGCAGTTTAGGGGGACAGGGGGTCACTGAAGCTTTCTTT.

The chain employs TRBV7-8 and TRBJ2-1; TRBD2 agrees at 8 bases. This CDR3 region has 14 residues. CDR1 and CDR2 from the germline V gene are SGHVS and FQNEAQ. The ends lost 8 bases at V and 5 bases at J; junction bases unmatched: 8. This chain's CDR3 is CASARTSGHNEQFF. The CDR3 DNA sequence: TGTGCCAGCGCCCGAACTAGCGGACACAATGAGCAGTTCTTC.